This entry lists 3 T cell receptor beta chains sequenced from one sample in a study of blood T cells in healthy people across ages. Alongside a J-beta primer mix, a sample-barcoded 5' primer served in a second PCR lasting about 6 to 12 cycles. Using its own MiXCR run on the 5' RACE reads, TCRdb lists one record per CDR3 protein. The profile shows over 1,300,000 distinct CDR3 sequences, roughly 64% of them singletons. Sample: blood. Receptors were obtained from a man aged 18 to 29 in good health.

CDR3 nucleotides: TGTGCCAGCAGCCCTTACAGTGGGCAGAACGAGCAGTACTTC. Translation: CASSPYSGQNEQYF. V gene TRBV4-2 combines with J gene TRBJ2-5; D is uncertain. Near its end, the DNA agrees better with TRBJ2-7, so the J call may be wrong. Germline V gene data show CDR1 as LGHNA and CDR2 as YNFKEQ. This CDR3 has 14 residues.

With respect to this clonotype: Germline is not matched at one junction end, which may reflect a read error. The rearrangement links TRBV29-1 to TRBJ2-2; possibly TRBD2 for D (7 bases). CDR3 length: 12 amino acids. CDR1 and CDR2 (germline): SQVTM, ANQGSEA. CDR3 DNA sequence: TGCAGCGTTCCCACAGGGAGCGGGGAGTTGTTTTTT. Translated: CSVPTGSGELFF.

The chain recombines TRBV12-3 or TRBV12-4 with TRBJ1-6, with 9 bases aligning to TRBD1. The CDR3 totals 14 residues. The J segment lost 11 bases and the V segment lost 6 bases, leaving 8 bases of the junction unmatched. CDR3 DNA sequence: TGTGCCAGCAGCGTCGGACAGGGGATGACACCCCTCCACTTT. Its translation: CASSVGQGMTPLHF.